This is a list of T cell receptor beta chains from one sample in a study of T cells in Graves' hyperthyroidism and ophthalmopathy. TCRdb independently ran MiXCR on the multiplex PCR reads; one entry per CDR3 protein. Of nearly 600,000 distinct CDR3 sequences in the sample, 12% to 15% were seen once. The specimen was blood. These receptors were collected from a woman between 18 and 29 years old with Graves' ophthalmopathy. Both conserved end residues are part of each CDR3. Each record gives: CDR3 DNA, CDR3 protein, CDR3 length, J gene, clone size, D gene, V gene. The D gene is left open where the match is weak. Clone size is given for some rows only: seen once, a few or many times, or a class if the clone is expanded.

TGTGCCAGTAGCAACGGACTAGCGGGGATTTACGAGCAGTACTTC | CASSNGLAGIYEQYF | 15 | TRBJ2-7 | few | TRBD2 | TRBV19
TGCGCCAGCAGCTACGACGGGACAGGGGGCCTCTACGAGCAGTACTTC | CASSYDGTGGLYEQYF | 16 | TRBJ2-7 | many | TRBD1 | TRBV5-1
TGCAGTGCTAGAGACCCTGGGACTAGAATTCCCGGGGAGCTGTTTTTT | CSARDPGTRIPGELFF | 16 | TRBJ2-2 | few | TRBD2 | TRBV20-1
TGTGCCAGCAGCCACACCCGAGGGCCCTACGAGCAGTACTTC | CASSHTRGPYEQYF | 14 | TRBJ2-7 | many | NA | TRBV3-1
TGCAGTGCCAGGCCCGAGGCCCAAGAGACCCAGTACTTC | CSARPEAQETQYF | 13 | TRBJ2-5 | few | NA | TRBV20-1
TGTGCCAGCAGCTTAGCCGACAGCTATGGCTACACCTTC | CASSLADSYGYTF | 13 | TRBJ1-2 | NA | NA | TRBV7-9
TGTGCCAGCAGTTGGGGCACTATAGCGGGGATGAACACCGGGGAGCTGTTTTTT | CASSWGTIAGMNTGELFF | 18 | TRBJ2-2 | NA | TRBD2 | TRBV6-2/TRBV6-3
TGTGCCAGCAGCCGCCGCAAGGGGGCTAACACTGAAGCTTTCTTT | CASSRRKGANTEAFF | 15 | TRBJ1-1 | NA | TRBD1 | TRBV14
TGCAGTGCTGAGGACAGGGAGGATGAAAAACTGTTTTTT | CSAEDREDEKLFF | 13 | TRBJ1-4 | many | TRBD1 | TRBV20-1
TGTGCCAGCAGTGTGTGGGGGACAAGCTATGGCTACACCTTC | CASSVWGTSYGYTF | 14 | TRBJ1-2 | few | NA | TRBV25-1
TGTGCCAGCAGCCAAGAGTTAGGAAACACCATATATTTT | CASSQELGNTIYF | 13 | TRBJ1-3 | few | NA | TRBV3-1
TGCAGCGTTGAAGATGAAGGGTCCTGGATTGAAGGCTACACCTTC | CSVEDEGSWIEGYTF | 15 | TRBJ1-2 | few | NA | TRBV29-1
TGTGCCAGCAGCTTTGGACAGGGCGAATATCAGCCCCAGCATTTT | CASSFGQGEYQPQHF | 15 | TRBJ1-5 | NA | TRBD1 | TRBV5-6
TGTGCCAGCAGCTTTCTCGGGACTAGCGGAGCCTACGAGCAGTACTTC | CASSFLGTSGAYEQYF | 16 | TRBJ2-7 | many | TRBD2 | TRBV11-2
TGTGCCAGCAGCTTAAGCCCTTTTTCCAGAATGAACACTGAAGCTTTCTTT | CASSLSPFSRMNTEAFF | 17 | TRBJ1-1 | many | NA | TRBV11-2
TGTGCCAGCAGTCGACAGGGCGAAGACACTGAAGCTTTCTTT | CASSRQGEDTEAFF | 14 | TRBJ1-1 | many | TRBD1 | TRBV6-1
TGTGCCAGCAGTGACGGGAGGGGGCACTACACTGAAGCTTTCTTT | CASSDGRGHYTEAFF | 15 | TRBJ1-1 | NA | TRBD1 | TRBV2
TGTGCCACCAGGGGGACTAGTAGTGTCGGGGAGCTGTTTTTT | CATRGTSSVGELFF | 14 | TRBJ2-2 | few | TRBD2 | TRBV24-1
TGTGCCAGCAGCCTAGCGGGAGGGAGCACAGATACGCAGTATTTT | CASSLAGGSTDTQYF | 15 | TRBJ2-3 | many | TRBD2 | TRBV3-1
TGTGCCAGCTCACCAGGCGTAGGCGAGCAGTACTTC | CASSPGVGEQYF | 12 | TRBJ2-7 | many | NA | TRBV18
TGTGCCAGCAGCCAAGATCAGAGGAACACTGAAGCTTTCTTT | CASSQDQRNTEAFF | 14 | TRBJ1-1 | many | NA | TRBV3-1
TGTGCCAGCAGCCAAACCCCGACCGGGAACACTGAAGCTTTCTTT | CASSQTPTGNTEAFF | 15 | TRBJ1-1 | many | NA | TRBV14
TGTGCCAGCAGCGTAACAGGCGGGGCGAACACCGGGGAGCTGTTTTTT | CASSVTGGANTGELFF | 16 | TRBJ2-2 | once | NA | TRBV9
TGTGCCAGCAGCGCGCTCAGGGGCGGCTCCGGAAACACCGTATATTTT | CASSALRGGSGNTVYF | 16 | TRBJ1-3 | few | NA | TRBV11-2
TGTGCCTGGAGGGCGGACAGGGTGGCCGGGGAGCTGTTTTTT | CAWRADRVAGELFF | 14 | TRBJ2-2 | many | TRBD1 | TRBV30
TGCGCCAGCACCCCAGTGGGGTGGGAGGGTTACAATGAGCAGTTCTTC | CASTPVGWEGYNEQFF | 16 | TRBJ2-1 | few | TRBD2 | TRBV5-1
TGTGCCATCAGTGCAAGCGGGAGCGAGACCCAGTACTTC | CAISASGSETQYF | 13 | TRBJ2-5 | many | TRBD2 | TRBV10-3
TGTGCCAGCAGTTACTCGTCGGGCAGGGTAGTCTCCTACGAGCAGTACTTC | CASSYSSGRVVSYEQYF | 17 | TRBJ2-7 | many | NA | TRBV6-6
TGTGCCACCAGCAGAGGACGCGGACCTGGAAACACCATATATTTT | CATSRGRGPGNTIYF | 15 | TRBJ1-3 | many | NA | TRBV15
TGCAGTGCTATTCCTCTAGCGGGAGGGACGAATGAGCAGTTCTTC | CSAIPLAGGTNEQFF | 15 | TRBJ2-1 | many | TRBD2 | TRBV20-1
TGTGCCAGCAGCTTGGTGGATGGTTTTAGCTCCTACAATGAGCAGTTCTTC | CASSLVDGFSSYNEQFF | 17 | TRBJ2-1 | few | NA | TRBV5-6
TGTGCCACCAGTGGGGGGGGGGGCTATTACAATGAGCAGTTCTTC | CATSGGGGYYNEQFF | 15 | TRBJ2-1 | few | NA | TRBV24-1
TGTGCCAGCAGTTACAGCGGAACGAGCTCCTACGAGCAGTACTTC | CASSYSGTSSYEQYF | 15 | TRBJ2-7 | many | NA | TRBV6-1
TGTGCCAGCACTTGGTTGGGACAGTGGGCTGGCGGAGCCAAAAACATTCAGTACTTC | CASTWLGQWAGGAKNIQYF | 19 | TRBJ2-4 | NA | TRBD1 | TRBV6-1
TGTGCCAGCAGCCAAGTTAAGGCGATCTCTGGAAACACCATATATTTT | CASSQVKAISGNTIYF | 16 | TRBJ1-3 | few | NA | TRBV3-1
TGTGCCAGCAGTCGCTTTACCTGGGCCCTCGCTTCGCGCACAGATACGCAGTATTTT | CASSRFTWALASRTDTQYF | 19 | TRBJ2-3 | many | NA | TRBV28
TGCAGTGCTAGAACTCTAAGTCTCAAGGTTTTCTACGAGCAGTACTTC | CSARTLSLKVFYEQYF | 16 | TRBJ2-7 | many | NA | TRBV20-1
TGCAGTGCTAGAGAAACTAGGAGCTCCTACGAGCAGTACTTC | CSARETRSSYEQYF | 14 | TRBJ2-7 | NA | NA | TRBV20-1
TGTGCCAGCTCACCAGGGGCCATCCAAGAGACCCAGTACTTC | CASSPGAIQETQYF | 14 | TRBJ2-5 | many | NA | TRBV18
TGTGCCAGTAGTATCGGGACGGGTGATCAGCCCCAGCATTTT | CASSIGTGDQPQHF | 14 | TRBJ1-5 | NA | NA | TRBV19
TGCAGTGCTAGGTTTAGACGGAGCTCCTACAATGAGCAGTTCTTC | CSARFRRSSYNEQFF | 15 | TRBJ2-1 | NA | NA | TRBV20-1
TGCAGCGTTGAGACGCGGGGGGGCTCCTACGAGCAGTACTTC | CSVETRGGSYEQYF | 14 | TRBJ2-7 | many | TRBD2 | TRBV29-1
TGTGCCAGCAGCTCGGGGCCGGGCGGGTTCTTC | CASSSGPGGFF | 11 | TRBJ2-1 | NA | NA | TRBV7-9
TGTGCCAGCAGCTTAGAGGGGCGGGGGGCCGACGGGGAGCTGTTTTTT | CASSLEGRGADGELFF | 16 | TRBJ2-2 | many | TRBD2 | TRBV7-6
TGTGCCAGCAGCTCCCCGGGATCCGAACTGACCTACGAGCAGTACTTC | CASSSPGSELTYEQYF | 16 | TRBJ2-7 | many | NA | TRBV7-8
TGTGCCAGCAGCTTAGCCAGGCCCCAGCCCTACAATGAGCAGTTCTTC | CASSLARPQPYNEQFF | 16 | TRBJ2-1 | NA | NA | TRBV7-2
TGCAGCGTTGCACCCCCCAGGGGTATCGGCTATGGCTACACCTTC | CSVAPPRGIGYGYTF | 15 | TRBJ1-2 | many | NA | TRBV29-1
TGTGCCAGCAGCACCCCCCGATTAGGCCCACCCACGAACACCGGGGAGCTGTTTTTT | CASSTPRLGPPTNTGELFF | 19 | TRBJ2-2 | many | NA | TRBV27
TGTGCCAGCAGTCCGCGGGACATGGGGGGGTATGAGCAGTTCTTC | CASSPRDMGGYEQFF | 15 | TRBJ2-1 | many | NA | TRBV12-3/TRBV12-4